This T cell receptor (beta chain) was observed in a study of blood T cell repertoires in COVID-19. Study information: The United States, Italy and Spain were the sources of the acute and convalescent COVID-19 samples.

Authors' analysis steps: Amplified reference gene primers provided the basis for estimating nucleated cell counts. Generated by immunoSEQ multiplex PCR, the TCRdb table keeps only in-frame clones and is missing some. That table gives V, J and clone size, and the DNA gave D and trimming. The sample records some 530,000 clones, more than 85% being singletons. The study drew participants aged roughly 18 to 89 years from roughly 25 US areas. The CDR3 is made up of 14 amino acids. V lost 4 bases and J lost 4; bases outside the gene matches: 6. Material: PBMCs or T cells enriched from blood (not recorded which). The chain carries TRBV23-1 and TRBJ1-1; 7 bases align to TRBD1. TRBV23-1 falls under the ORF class, with uncertain function. This receptor was taken from a woman aged 55 to 70 who had recovered from COVID-19. The CDR3: CASSRPPGGTEAFF. Written as DNA, the CDR3 is TGCGCCAGCAGTCGCCCCCCAGGGGGCACTGAAGCTTTCTTT.